These 10 T cell receptor beta chains originate from one sample sequenced in a study of cytomegalovirus exposure and HLA in healthy donors. Researchers ran the PCR with 60 Vbeta and 13 Jbeta primers. Profiling relied on immunoSEQ multiplex PCR, and the TCRdb table lists in-frame clones only, not all of them. The table records roughly 200,000 clones, around 83% of them present only once. The sample comprised PBMCs. The receptors originated from a man aged 45 to 65 in good health and CMV-seronegative.

Of note for this clone: This sample includes further DNA sequences coding for the same CDR3. V gene TRBV18 combines with J gene TRBJ2-3; 7 nucleotides align to TRBD1. This CDR3 has 14 amino acids. Trimming cost V 4 bases and J 3 bases; bases outside gene matches: 4. CDR1 is KGHSH and CDR2 is LQKENI in the germline V gene. In nucleotides, the CDR3 is TGTGCCAGCTCACTACAGGGGTCGACAGATACGCAGTATTTT. Its protein is CASSLQGSTDTQYF.

J is TRBJ2-1 and V is TRBV21-1; TRBD2 is taken as the D call from the table, unchecked against the DNA. TRBV21-1 is recorded as a pseudogene. This CDR3 is 18 amino acids long. This CDR3 is CASSPWTSGKPLRNEQFF. DNA for the CDR3: TGTGCCAGCAGCCCCTGGACTAGCGGGAAGCCCTTGAGGAATGAGCAGTTCTTC.

This clone was recorded a few times. The chain joins TRBV6-6 to TRBJ1-5; tentative D call: TRBD1 (5 bases). Germline CDR1 and CDR2: MNHNY and SVGAGI (reference sequence). Trimming shortened V by 7 bases and J by 5 bases, and 9 bases separated the two germline ends. CDR3 size: 12 residues. The DNA of the CDR3 is TGTGCCAGCACCCAGGGCGATCAGCCCCAGCATTTT. Its translation is CASTQGDQPQHF.

Comment on this clone: Relative to the germline gene, one junction end is altered; a read error may explain this. V is TRBV11-2 and J is TRBJ2-7; TRBD2 might be the D (6 bases). CDR1 and CDR2 (germline): SGHAT, FQNNGV. The CDR3 contains 13 residues. CDR3 nucleotides: TGTGCCAGCAGCTTAGCGTCAGAGCGGAGGGCGGACTTC. Residues: CASSLASERRADF.

Comment on this clone: One end of the junction does not line up with germline, which may come from a read error. The rearrangement uses TRBV7-7 and TRBJ2-2, with D possibly matching TRBD2 (5 bases). CDR1 and CDR2 from the germline V gene are SSHAT and FNYEAQ (reference sequence). The CDR3 covers 13 residues. The CDR3 is CASSLGSHGELFF. The CDR3, as DNA: TGTGCTAGCAGCTTAGGGAGCCACGGGGAGCTGTTTTTT. The variable domain in full, with the rest retrieved from reference TRBV7-7 and TRBJ2-2, is GAGVSQSPRYKVTKRGQDVTLRCDPISSHATLYWYQQALGQGPEFLTYFNYEAQPDKSGLPSDRFSAERPEGSISTLTIQRTEQRDSAMYRCASSLGSHGELFFGEGSRLTVL.

V is TRBV12-5 and J is TRBJ1-3, with D perhaps matching TRBD1 (6 bases). V lost 9 bases to trimming and J lost 4 bases, with 13 bases between them. CDR3 length equals 13 residues. Germline lookup yields CDR1 LGHNT and CDR2 FRNRAP. The CDR3 protein is CASGAGVGNTIYF. DNA of the CDR3: TGTGCTAGCGGCGCAGGGGTAGGAAACACCATATATTTT.

This rearrangement joins TRBV5-1 to TRBJ2-2; tentatively, D is TRBD1 (6 bases). The V and J ends lost 1 base and 3 bases respectively, with 13 bases between them. CDR3 length: 16 residues. Germline V gives CDR1 SGHRS, CDR2 YFSETQ. The CDR3 coding sequence is TGCGCCAGCAGCTTGAGGCGGGCAGGGGACACCGGGGAGCTGTTTTTT. Translated, it gives CASSLRRAGDTGELFF.

V usage is TRBV7-6 and J usage is TRBJ2-5; the match to TRBD1 covers 7 bases. The CDR3 contains 14 residues. The V and J ends lost 5 bases and 0 bases, in that order; junction bases with no gene match: 3. The germline gives CDR1 SGHVS, CDR2 FNYEAQ. CDR3 bases: TGTGCCAGCAGCCTGGGACAGAACCAAGAGACCCAGTACTTC. Translated, it gives CASSLGQNQETQYF.

V is TRBV29-1 and J is TRBJ1-1, with no clear D. V lost 2 bases, J lost 0 bases, and 7 bases lay in between. CDR3 length: 13 residues. Germline lookup yields CDR1 SQVTM and CDR2 ANQGSEA. CDR3 sequence (DNA): TGCAGCGTTGAACAGGCTTTGAACACTGAAGCTTTCTTT. Its translation is CSVEQALNTEAFF.

The chain recombines TRBV5-1 with TRBJ2-5; TRBD1 aligns across 8 bases. The CDR3 spans 14 residues. Trimming at V came to 3 bases and at J to 7 bases, leaving 8 bases not matched to a gene. CDR1 is SGHRS and CDR2 is YFSETQ in the germline V gene. The CDR3 spells CASSWQGASGTQYF. CDR3 DNA sequence: TGCGCCAGCAGCTGGCAGGGGGCCTCGGGGACCCAGTACTTC.